Listed below are T cell receptor beta chains from one sample, sequenced in a study of shared clonotypes between healthy human individuals. Profiled with immunoSEQ multiplex PCR; TCRdb holds only in-frame clones, not every one. Here the sample spans roughly 2 million clones, 85% to 95% being singletons. Input material: naive CD4+ T cells sorted from blood. The source of these receptors is a man between 18 and 35 years old in good health. Both conserved end residues are part of each CDR3. D genes are given only for firm matches.

D: -; J: TRBJ2-2; V: TRBV5-1; DNA: TGCGCCAGCAGCTTCGGGACACACACCGGGGAGCTGTTTTTT; CDR3: CASSFGTHTGELFF
D: -; J: TRBJ2-7; V: TRBV6-5; DNA: TGTGCCAGCAGCCCTCGCGATAGTTACGAGCAGTACTTC; CDR3: CASSPRDSYEQYF
D: TRBD2; J: TRBJ2-1; V: TRBV30; DNA: TGTGCCTGGAGTGTCGGGACTAGCGGGATTTCACGGGATGAGCAGTTCTTC; CDR3: CAWSVGTSGISRDEQFF
D: TRBD1; J: TRBJ2-7; V: TRBV2; DNA: TGTGCCAGCAGAGTACAGGGGGCGTCCTACGAGCAGTACTTC; CDR3: CASRVQGASYEQYF
D: TRBD2; J: TRBJ2-3; V: TRBV5-4; DNA: TGTGCCAGCAGCTTGGTTGCGGGAGGGGGCACAGATACGCAGTATTTT; CDR3: CASSLVAGGGTDTQYF
D: -; J: TRBJ1-1; V: TRBV10-2; DNA: TGCGCCAGCAGTGAGACACGGAGGACTGAAGCTTTCTTT; CDR3: CASSETRRTEAFF
D: TRBD2; J: TRBJ2-7; V: TRBV5-1; DNA: TGCGCCAGCAGCCCGACTAGCGGAGCTTACGAGCAGTACTTC; CDR3: CASSPTSGAYEQYF
D: TRBD2; J: TRBJ2-7; V: TRBV11-2; DNA: TGTGCCAGCAGCTTAGGACTAGCGGGAGTTTCCTACGAGCAGTACTTC; CDR3: CASSLGLAGVSYEQYF
D: -; J: TRBJ2-7; V: TRBV5-1; DNA: TGCGCCAGCAGCTTGACTACGGACAGTCAGCAGTACTTC; CDR3: CASSLTTDSQQYF
D: -; J: TRBJ2-2; V: TRBV7-9; DNA: TGTGCCAGCAGCCCTTTAAGACTACTGAACACCGGGGAGCTGTTTTTT; CDR3: CASSPLRLLNTGELFF